The 9 T cell receptor beta chains below all came from one sample that was sequenced in a study of control samples from healthy donors and cancer patients. Here immunoSEQ multiplex PCR was the method, and the copy in TCRdb shows in-frame clones only, minus some. This table holds under 150,000 clones, roughly 89% found once. Sequencing was done on a sample of blood. Receptor source: a man younger than 45 in good health.

J is TRBJ2-2 and V is TRBV7-2, with D perhaps TRBD1 (6 bases). The ends were cut back, 4 bases at V and 3 bases at J, with 24 bases in the middle. CDR3 size: 19 residues. The germline V gene has CDR1 SGHTA and CDR2 FQGNSA. The CDR3 protein is CASSSHPPRQALYTGELFF. CDR3 in DNA: TGTGCCAGCAGCTCCCACCCACCGAGACAGGCCCTCTACACCGGGGAGCTGTTTTTT.

V and J are TRBV4-1 and TRBJ1-2; the D is unclear. Between the trimmed V and J ends, which lost 1 base and 0 bases, there was a span of 9 bases. CDR3 size: 15 residues. Germline V gives CDR1 MGHRA, CDR2 YSYEKL. CDR3 amino acids: CASSQVSEANYGYTF. CDR3 in DNA: TGCGCCAGCAGCCAAGTGAGCGAAGCTAACTATGGCTACACCTTC.

V and J are TRBV19 and TRBJ1-1, with a tentative D call TRBD1 (5 bases). Trimming left V 3 bases short and J 5 bases short, with 13 bases between. The CDR3 totals 14 residues. The V gene's germline CDR1 is LNHDA and CDR2 SQIVND (reference sequence). CDR3 loop: CASSMGGVQTEAFF. CDR3 DNA sequence: TGTGCCAGTAGTATGGGGGGGGTCCAAACTGAAGCTTTCTTT.

In this sample, this clone turned up once. The rearrangement uses TRBV13 and TRBJ2-7; D is ambiguous. The CDR3 extends over 13 amino acids. The V gene's germline CDR1 is PRHDT and CDR2 FYEKMQ (reference sequence). Trimming stripped 1 base from V and 5 bases from J, with 9 bases between. The CDR3 spells CASSLDRVHEQYF. The CDR3 bases are TGTGCCAGCAGCTTAGATAGGGTCCACGAGCAGTACTTC.

The chain has TRBV30 and TRBJ2-1, with 12 bases aligning to TRBD2. The ends lost 5 bases at V and 9 bases at J; junction bases unmatched: 8. Germline V gene lookup returns CDR1 GTSNPN and CDR2 SVGIG (reference sequence). This CDR3 has 14 residues. The CDR3 reads CAWGRLAGAGEQFF. CDR3 nucleotides: TGTGCCTGGGGGCGACTAGCGGGAGCGGGTGAGCAGTTCTTC.

This clone has a single count. The chain carries TRBV19 and TRBJ1-3; D gene uncertain. The CDR3 runs to 12 residues. The germline V and J ends were trimmed by 10 bases and 3 bases, with 10 bases remaining between them. Germline V gives CDR1 LNHDA, CDR2 SQIVND (reference sequence). The DNA for the CDR3 is TGTGCCACCGGGGAGCTTGGAAACACCATATATTTT. It translates to CATGELGNTIYF.

The gene calls are TRBV5-1 and TRBJ1-2; D ambiguous. Trimming cost V 4 bases and J 8 bases, with 18 bases left between them. CDR1 SGHRS and CDR2 YFSETQ come from the germline V gene. The CDR3 contains 14 residues. The CDR3 sequence is CASSPGLTAGGYTF. The DNA of the CDR3 is TGCGCCAGCAGCCCGGGCCTAACAGCGGGGGGCTACACCTTC.

This chain uses TRBV14 with TRBJ2-7; D might be TRBD1 (5 bases). The CDR3 covers 15 residues. The germline V gene has CDR1 SGHDN and CDR2 FVKESK. V gave up 1 base and J gave up 6 bases, with 16 bases separating them. The CDR3 region has the DNA TGTGCCAGCAGCCAAGCTCCAGGGTCTACTATCGAGCAGTACTTC. Protein: CASSQAPGSTIEQYF.

The gene calls are TRBV9 and TRBJ1-1; D is unresolved. The CDR3 is 15 residues long. The V gene's germline CDR1 is SGDLS and CDR2 YYNGEE. V was trimmed by 2 bases and J by 5 bases, leaving 16 bases between them. CDR3: CASSVAGSVATEAFF. The CDR3 coding sequence is TGTGCCAGCAGCGTGGCGGGGTCTGTCGCGACTGAAGCTTTCTTT. The full variable domain, its missing parts supplied by reference TRBV9 and TRBJ1-1, is DSGVTQTPKHLITATGQRVTLRCSPRSGDLSVYWYQQSLDQGLQFLIQYYNGEERAKGNILERFSAQQFPDLHSELNLSSLELGDSALYFCASSVAGSVATEAFFGQGTRLTVV.